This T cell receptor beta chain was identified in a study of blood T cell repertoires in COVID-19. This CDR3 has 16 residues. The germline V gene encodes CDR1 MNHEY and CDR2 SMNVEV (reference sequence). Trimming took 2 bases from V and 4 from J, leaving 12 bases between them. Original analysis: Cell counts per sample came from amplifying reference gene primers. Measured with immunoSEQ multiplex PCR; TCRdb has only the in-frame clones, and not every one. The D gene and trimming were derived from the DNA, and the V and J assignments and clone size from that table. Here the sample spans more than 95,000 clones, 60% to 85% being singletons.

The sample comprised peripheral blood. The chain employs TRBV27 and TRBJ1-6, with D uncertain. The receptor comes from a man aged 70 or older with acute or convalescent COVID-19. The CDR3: CASSLNSSPYNSPLHF. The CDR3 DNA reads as TGTGCCAGCAGTTTAAATTCTAGCCCGTATAATTCACCCCTCCACTTT.